This T cell receptor beta chain was observed in a study of molecular identifiers for immune sequencing clone quantification. Background on the study: Replicates partitioned RNA from approximately 20,000 or 98,000 naive CD8 cells into five parts, sequencing four. General observations from the study: Identical TCR molecules sharing a barcode could underestimate highly expanded clone sizes.

The germline gives CDR1 MNHEY, CDR2 SVGEGT. This CDR3 has 15 amino acids. V was cut by 2 bases and J by 0 bases, with 10 bases left in between. This clonotype was seen many times. Its matching antigen is unknown. Making the bulk TCR libraries relied on previously described methods and listed TCR primers. MiXCR, applied by TCRdb to the PCR reads, yields one record per CDR3 protein. The sample has about 640,000 distinct CDR3 sequences; just under 20% are singletons. Naive CD8 T cells were sorted, and the gate applied was CD8+CD4-CCR7+CD45RA+. This sequence was found in a human donor in good health. Some libraries in this study had Jurkat cell RNA spiked in. Specimen: naive CD8+ T cells from blood, with Jurkat cell RNA spiked in. Subset in this sample: FACS-sorted CD8+CD4-CCR7+CD45RA+ naive T cells. The chain couples TRBV6-2 or TRBV6-3 to TRBJ2-5; D unclear. The DNA of the CDR3 is TGTGCCAGCAGTTACACATCGACGTACCAAGAGACCCAGTACTTC. This gives the protein CASSYTSTYQETQYF.